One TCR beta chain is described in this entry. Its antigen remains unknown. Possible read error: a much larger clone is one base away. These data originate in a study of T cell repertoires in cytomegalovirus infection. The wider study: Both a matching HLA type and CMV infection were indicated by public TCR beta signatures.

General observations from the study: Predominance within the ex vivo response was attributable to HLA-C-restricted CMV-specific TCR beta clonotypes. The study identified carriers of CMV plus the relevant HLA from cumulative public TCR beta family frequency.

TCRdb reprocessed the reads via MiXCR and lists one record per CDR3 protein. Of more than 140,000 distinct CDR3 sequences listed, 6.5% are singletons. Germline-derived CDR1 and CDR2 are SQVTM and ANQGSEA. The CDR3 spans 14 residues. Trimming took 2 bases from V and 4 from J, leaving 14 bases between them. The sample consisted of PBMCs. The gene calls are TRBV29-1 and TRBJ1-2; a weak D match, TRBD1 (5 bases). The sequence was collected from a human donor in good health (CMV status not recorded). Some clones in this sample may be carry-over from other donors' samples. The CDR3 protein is CSVESGGFSYGYTF. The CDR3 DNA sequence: TGCAGCGTTGAAAGTGGGGGATTTAGCTATGGCTACACCTTC.